Shown below are 21 T cell receptor beta chains from a single sample sequenced in a study of T cell responses to AZD1222 COVID-19 vaccine. Assay: immunoSEQ multiplex PCR; the TCRdb copy retains only in-frame clones and omits some. The data contain some 120,000 clones, 85% to 90% of them singletons. Sequencing used peripheral blood, obtained on day 0 of AZD1222 vaccination. The receptor source for this set is an adult in good health.

V usage is TRBV9 and J usage is TRBJ1-2; tentatively, D is TRBD1 (6 bases). CDR3 length: 14 residues. Germline lookup yields CDR1 SGDLS and CDR2 YYNGEE. V was trimmed by 3 bases and J by 4 bases, leaving 13 bases between them. The CDR3 loop is CASSGQDIAYGYTF. CDR3 DNA sequence: TGTGCCAGCAGCGGACAGGACATTGCCTATGGCTACACCTTC.

The V and J genes are TRBV18 and TRBJ1-1, with TRBD1 matching 7 bases. The CDR3 is 14 amino acids. V gave up 6 bases and J gave up 10 bases; unmatched junction bases: 14. CDR1 and CDR2 from the germline V gene are KGHSH and LQKENI. CDR3 nucleotide sequence: TGTGCCAGCTCCCCTGCAGGGGGAACCGTAGGAGCTTTCTTT. Protein product: CASSPAGGTVGAFF.

The chain employs TRBV5-6 and TRBJ2-7; 8 bases match TRBD2. The CDR3 length is 16 residues. The germline V gene encodes CDR1 SGHDT and CDR2 YYEEEE. Losses at the gene ends were 0 bases for V and 9 bases for J; bases not matched to a gene: 14. Here the CDR3 DNA reads TGTGCCAGCAGCTTGGCCATGGGACTAGTGAGATTCGGGCAGTACTTC. Translated, it gives CASSLAMGLVRFGQYF.

The chain joins TRBV13 to TRBJ2-1; the match to TRBD1 covers 7 bases. The CDR3 has 16 amino acids. Germline CDR1 PRHDT, CDR2 FYEKMQ (reference sequence). V lost 4 bases and J lost 5; bases outside the gene matches: 11. The CDR3, as DNA: TGTGCCAGCAGCTCCCAGCCGGGTGGGACAGACAATGAGCAGTTCTTC. It codes for CASSSQPGGTDNEQFF.

V and J are TRBV5-1 and TRBJ2-3; D gene uncertain. Germline lookup yields CDR1 SGHRS and CDR2 YFSETQ. This CDR3 spans 14 amino acids. V was clipped by 9 bases and J by 6 bases, with 20 bases between them. CDR3: CATRDARREDTQYF. The DNA of the CDR3 is TGCGCCACCCGAGATGCTAGGAGAGAGGATACGCAGTATTTT.

V and J are TRBV3-1 (or the pseudogene TRBV3-2) and TRBJ2-1; perhaps TRBD2 as D (5 bases). V was cut by 0 bases and J by 2 bases, with 11 bases left in between. There are 16 residues in the CDR3. The germline gives CDR1 LGHDT, CDR2 YNNKEL (reference sequence). The CDR3 coding sequence is TGTGCCAGCAGCCAAGATTGGGAGTTGCCCTACAATGAGCAGTTCTTC. Translated, it gives CASSQDWELPYNEQFF.

The genes are TRBV4-1 and TRBJ2-3, with 7 bases that match TRBD2. With V trimmed by 0 bases and J by 8 bases, 11 bases remained unmatched. The germline V gene encodes CDR1 MGHRA and CDR2 YSYEKL. The CDR3 covers 16 residues. CDR3 in amino acids: CASSQEAGTISVTQYF. The CDR3, as DNA: TGCGCCAGCAGCCAAGAGGCCGGGACTATTTCCGTTACGCAGTATTTT.

The chain has TRBV11-2 and TRBJ1-4; tentatively, D is TRBD1 (5 bases). Germline V gene data show CDR1 as SGHAT and CDR2 as FQNNGV. The CDR3 covers 13 residues. The ends were cut back, 0 bases at V and 6 bases at J, with 5 bases in the middle. The CDR3: CASSLEGHEKLFF. CDR3 DNA sequence: TGTGCCAGCAGCTTAGAGGGGCATGAAAAACTGTTTTTT.

V is TRBV7-2 and J is TRBJ1-2; D is undetermined. V lost 5 bases, J lost 6 bases, and 13 bases lay in between. The CDR3 runs 13 residues. Germline assignment: CDR1 SGHTA and CDR2 FQGNSA. In nucleotides, the CDR3 is TGTGCCAGCAGCGACCCTTTGGTCCATGGCTACACCTTC. This encodes CASSDPLVHGYTF.

The chain links TRBV6-5 to TRBJ1-5; D gene uncertain. The germline V gene has CDR1 MNHEY and CDR2 SVGAGI. The CDR3 consists of 14 residues. V was shortened by 6 bases and J by 2 bases, with 11 bases between the two germline ends. The CDR3 DNA follows: TGTGCCAGCAGCCCAGGACCGCGCAATCAGCCCCAGCATTTT. Translating gives CASSPGPRNQPQHF.

Only one count was recorded for this clone. The genes are TRBV5-8 and TRBJ2-5; no reliable D call. V shed 0 bases and J shed 0 bases, with 15 bases lying between them. CDR1 is SGHTS and CDR2 is YDEGEE in the germline V gene. The CDR3 length is 17 residues. The CDR3 region has the DNA TGTGCCAGCAGCTTGGCCATCCAGCTCCTGTACCAAGAGACCCAGTACTTC. Translated: CASSLAIQLLYQETQYF.

V usage is TRBV4-3 and J usage is TRBJ2-5; D remains unclear. V lost 1 base to trimming and J lost 2 bases, with 5 bases between them. Looked up from germline, CDR1 is LGHNA and CDR2 is YSLEER. The CDR3 covers 13 residues. The CDR3 spells CASSQVGQETQYF. The CDR3 coding sequence is TGCGCCAGCAGCCAAGTGGGTCAAGAGACCCAGTACTTC.

This chain links TRBV19 with TRBJ2-6, with TRBD2 as a possible D gene (5 bases). The CDR3 has 15 amino acids. Germline V gene data show CDR1 as LNHDA and CDR2 as SQIVND (reference sequence). The V end was cut by 8 bases, the J end by 0 bases, with 11 bases between. The CDR3 protein is CASGPGNSGANVLTF. The DNA for the CDR3 is TGTGCCAGTGGCCCCGGGAACTCTGGGGCCAACGTCCTGACTTTC.

The J gene is TRBJ1-1, the V gene TRBV5-1; no reliable D call. V lost 0 bases and J lost 0, with 9 bases in between. Germline assignment: CDR1 SGHRS and CDR2 YFSETQ. CDR3 length: 15 amino acids. CDR3 nucleotide sequence: TGCGCCAGCAGCTTGGAAGCAGGACTGAACACTGAAGCTTTCTTT. It codes for CASSLEAGLNTEAFF.

The chain carries TRBV7-8 and TRBJ2-1; 10 bases are shared with TRBD2. Trimming cost V 2 bases and J 9 bases; bases outside gene matches: 4. The CDR3 runs 14 residues. Per the germline V gene, CDR1 is SGHVS and CDR2 is FQNEAQ. The CDR3 DNA reads as TGTGCCAGCAGCTTAAGCGGGGGGGCAACTGAGCAGTTCTTC. It yields the protein CASSLSGGATEQFF.

CDR3 bases: TGTGCCAGCTCACTAACGGGACTAGCGGACTACGAGCAGTACTTC. As protein: CASSLTGLADYEQYF. The chain has TRBV18 and TRBJ2-7; TRBD2 agrees at 11 bases. This CDR3 is built from 15 residues. Germline-derived CDR1 and CDR2 are KGHSH and LQKENI. V lost 4 bases and J lost 3; bases outside the gene matches: 5.

The chain uses TRBV21-1 and TRBJ2-5; the table's D call, TRBD1, was not checked against the DNA. TRBV21-1 is shown as a pseudogene. CDR3 length: 15 amino acids. CDR3 sequence: CASSTRDRNQETQYF. The CDR3 region has the DNA TGTGCCAGCAGCACCCGGGACAGGAACCAAGAGACCCAGTACTTC.

The chain recombines TRBV11-2 with TRBJ1-2, with D uncertain. Germline values: CDR1 SGHAT, CDR2 FQNNGV. Trimming cost V 4 bases and J 5 bases, with 11 bases left between them. The CDR3 consists of 13 residues. The CDR3 here is CASSSTLGYGYTF. As DNA, the CDR3 is TGTGCCAGCAGCTCAACACTGGGGTATGGCTACACCTTC.

The genes are TRBV7-9 and TRBJ2-7, with D possibly TRBD1 on 6 matching bases. Germline-derived CDR1 and CDR2 are SEHNR and FQNEAQ (reference sequence). This CDR3 is built from 12 residues. The ends were cut back, 5 bases at V and 6 bases at J, with 11 bases in the middle. This chain's CDR3 is CASSQSGAEQYF. The CDR3 DNA reads as TGTGCCAGCAGCCAATCAGGGGCCGAGCAGTACTTC.

The rearrangement links TRBV25-1 to TRBJ2-3; TRBD2 is a possible D gene (6 bases). Trimming took 6 bases from V and 0 from J, leaving 10 bases between them. Germline V CDR1 and CDR2: MGHDK, SYGVNS. The CDR3 sequence is 14 residues long. The CDR3 reads CASSAGTSTDTQYF. The CDR3 bases are TGTGCCAGCAGCGCCGGGACTAGCACAGATACGCAGTATTTT.

This chain links TRBV11-3 with TRBJ2-2; weak D call: TRBD2 (5 bases). Trimming left V 4 bases short and J 6 bases short, with 12 bases between. The CDR3 totals 14 residues. CDR1 SGHNT and CDR2 YENEEA come from the germline V gene. The CDR3 spells CASSSSLVSGELFF. The CDR3 region has the DNA TGTGCCAGCAGCTCCTCACTAGTTTCCGGGGAGCTGTTTTTT. The full variable domain, rest sourced from reference TRBV11-3 and TRBJ2-2, is EAGVVQSPRYKIIEKKQPVAFWCNPISGHNTLYWYLQNLGQGPELLIRYENEEAVDDSQLPKDRFSAERLKGVDSTLKIQPAELGDSAVYLCASSSSLVSGELFFGEGSRLTVL.